This TCR beta chain appears in the sequencing data of a study of T cell changes during pregnancy in multiple sclerosis. Generated by immunoSEQ multiplex PCR, the TCRdb table keeps only in-frame clones and is missing some. The sample contains just over 40,000 clones, 70% to 90% of which appear only once. Trimming took 4 bases from V and 4 from J, leaving 11 bases between them. The CDR3 has 14 residues. Germline-derived CDR1 and CDR2 are GTSNPN and SVGIG (reference sequence). The TCR originated in a female donor with multiple sclerosis, enrolled in a pregnancy study. The J gene is TRBJ2-6, the V gene TRBV30; a possible D gene is TRBD1 (5 bases). The sequenced sample was CD4+ T cells from peripheral blood mononuclear cells, obtained in the first trimester of pregnancy. The CDR3 region has the DNA TGTGCCTGGACAGGGTACCCCGGGGCCAACGTCCTGACTTTC. This sequence encodes CAWTGYPGANVLTF.